This TCR beta chain was documented in a study of T cell responses to AZD1222 COVID-19 vaccine. Study-level findings and limits: Donor demographics were predominantly white British with a female majority; clonal diversity may be underestimated. There were repertoire samples only from the period after the peak T cell response. Spike-specific TCR repertoires showed rising breadth and depth after two AZD1222 doses.

Assay used: immunoSEQ multiplex PCR; TCRdb lists only in-frame clones, some missing. The data show around 110,000 clones, with approximately 85% seen just once and approximately 4% held by the top ten. With regard to this clone: Its antigen is currently unknown.

Germline assignment: CDR1 LGHDT and CDR2 YNNKEL (reference sequence). With 0 bases removed from V and 3 bases from J, the gap between germline ends came to 12 bases. The CDR3 extends over 16 amino acids. This chain joins TRBV3-1 (or the pseudogene TRBV3-2) and TRBJ1-3; D not resolved. The source material was peripheral blood, sampled on day 0 of MenACWY control vaccination. The source is an adult in good health. The CDR3 coding sequence is TGTGCCAGCAGCCAAGAGCGGGGTAATCTTGGAAACACCATATATTTT. It encodes CASSQERGNLGNTIYF.